This T cell receptor (beta chain) was found in a study of regulatory T cells in long-lasting Graves disease. This CDR3 contains 14 residues. CDR1 is DFQATT, CDR2 SNEGSKA, per germline (reference sequence). V was pared by 4 bases and J by 9 bases, with 6 bases of the junction left unmatched. To make TCR beta libraries, researchers used iRepertoire HTBI primers and Arm-PCR of CDR3 regions. TCRdb fed the multiplex PCR reads into MiXCR, producing one record per CDR3 protein. The data hold 420,000 or so distinct CDR3 sequences, with less than 20% observed a single time. Indicated time point: newly diagnosed GD, antithyroid drugs for less than 3 months. After RNA was extracted from PBMCs, the TCR library was made from it. The data were also submitted as part of a second study, on T cells in Graves' hyperthyroidism and ophthalmopathy. As that report states: Used for diagnoses were clinical symptoms, serum thyroxine and TRAb, thyroid ultrasound and orbital computed tomography.

This specimen consisted of peripheral blood mononuclear cells (PBMCs), obtained at new diagnosis, from a patient treated with antithyroid drugs. V gene TRBV20-1 combines with J gene TRBJ1-6, with 10 bases matching TRBD1. This clonotype was sampled from a young woman with Graves disease. This CDR3 is CSANPGQGFSPLHF. CDR3 in DNA: TGCAGTGCTAACCCGGGACAGGGGTTTTCACCCCTCCACTTT.